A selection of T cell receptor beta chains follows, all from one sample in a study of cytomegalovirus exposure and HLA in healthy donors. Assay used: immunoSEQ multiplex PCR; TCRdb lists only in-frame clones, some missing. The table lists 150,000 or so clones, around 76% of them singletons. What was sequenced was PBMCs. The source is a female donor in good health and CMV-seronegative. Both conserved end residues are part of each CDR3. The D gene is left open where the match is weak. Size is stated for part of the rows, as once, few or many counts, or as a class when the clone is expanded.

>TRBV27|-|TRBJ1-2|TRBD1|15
TGTGCCAGCAGTTTATCTCGGACAGGGATGTTAGGCTACACCTTC
CASSLSRTGMLGYTF
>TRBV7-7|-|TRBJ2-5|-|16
TGTGCCAGCAGCCCAAATAGTGGGCTGGTCCAAGAGACCCAGTACTTC
CASSPNSGLVQETQYF
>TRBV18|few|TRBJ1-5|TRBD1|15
TGTGCCAGCTCACCAATCCAGGGGGCGGGGCAGCCCCAGCATTTT
CASSPIQGAGQPQHF
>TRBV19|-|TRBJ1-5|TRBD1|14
TGTGCCAGTAGTCCGACAGGGATCAATCAGCCCCAGCATTTT
CASSPTGINQPQHF
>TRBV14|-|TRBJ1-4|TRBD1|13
TGTGCCAGCAGCCGAGGGGGCAATGAAAAACTGTTTTTT
CASSRGGNEKLFF
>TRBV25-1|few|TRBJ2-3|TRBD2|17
TGTGCCAGCAGTTCGGAGACTAGCGGGGGGACGTCAGATACGCAGTATTTT
CASSSETSGGTSDTQYF
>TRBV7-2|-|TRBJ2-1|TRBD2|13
TGTGCCAGCACCAAAACTAGCGGGAGAATCCAATTCTTC
CASTKTSGRIQFF
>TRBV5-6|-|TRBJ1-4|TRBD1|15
TGTGCCAGCAGCCGAGACAGGGGAGGAAGTGAAAAACTGTTTTTT
CASSRDRGGSEKLFF
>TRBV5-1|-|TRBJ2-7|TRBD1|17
TGCGCCAGCAGCTTGAATTCGGGGTTGGACAGGGGCTACGAGCAGTACTTC
CASSLNSGLDRGYEQYF
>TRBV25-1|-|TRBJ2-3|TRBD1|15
TGTGCCAGCAGTGATCCGGGACAGGGCACAGATACGCAGTATTTT
CASSDPGQGTDTQYF
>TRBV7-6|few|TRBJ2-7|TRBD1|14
TGTGCCAGCAGCTTAGACAGGGGCTCCTACGAGCAGTACTTC
CASSLDRGSYEQYF
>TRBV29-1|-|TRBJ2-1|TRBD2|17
TGCAGCGTTGACGGACTAGCGGGAGGAGTGAAGGACAGTGAGCAGTTCTTC
CSVDGLAGGVKDSEQFF
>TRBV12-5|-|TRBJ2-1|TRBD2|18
TGTGCTAGTGGTTTGGTAGAGTCGTCGGCTAGCGGCATCAATGAGCAGTTCTTC
CASGLVESSASGINEQFF
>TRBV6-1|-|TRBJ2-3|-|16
TGTGCCAGCAGTGAGAAAACTAGGGCCCTCGGGGATACGCAGTATTTT
CASSEKTRALGDTQYF